Presented here are 14 T cell receptor beta chains from one specimen sequenced in a study of OX40 agonist ivuxolimab in advanced cancers. Measured with immunoSEQ multiplex PCR; TCRdb has only the in-frame clones, and not every one. The sample yields tens of thousands of clones, more than 70% seen once. The starting material was CD4+ or CD8+ T cells sorted from blood, obtained in a trial of the OX40 agonist ivuxolimab. These receptors were taken from an adult with an advanced solid tumor such as melanoma, head and neck, liver or kidney cancer.

The rearrangement links TRBV28 to TRBJ1-2; 8 nucleotides align to TRBD1. This CDR3 comprises 16 residues. After removal of 7 bases from V and 1 base from J, the junction contained 11 bases not matched to a gene. Per the germline V gene, CDR1 is MDHEN and CDR2 is SYDVKM. The CDR3 protein is CASTAQGARVNYGYTF. The CDR3 DNA sequence: TGTGCCAGCACGGCCCAGGGGGCGCGGGTTAACTATGGCTACACCTTC.

The V gene is TRBV11-2, the J gene TRBJ1-2; D perhaps matches TRBD1 (6 bases). The CDR3 is 14 amino acids. Germline V gene sequence: CDR1 SGHAT, CDR2 FQNNGV. V lost 7 bases, J lost 4 bases, and 16 bases lay in between. The CDR3 loop reads CASTRRTDSYGYTF. As DNA, the CDR3 is TGTGCCAGCACCCGACGGACAGATTCCTATGGCTACACCTTC. Combining the CDR3 with reference TRBV11-2 and TRBJ1-2 gives the whole variable domain EAGVAQSPRYKIIEKRQSVAFWCNPISGHATLYWYQQILGQGPKLLIQFQNNGVVDDSQLPKDRFSAERLKGVDSTLKIQPAKLEDSAVYLCASTRRTDSYGYTFGSGTRLTVV.

The chain recombines TRBV18 with TRBJ2-7; D gene uncertain. The ends were cut back, 0 bases at V and 2 bases at J, with 8 bases in the middle. This CDR3 is built from 14 residues. The germline V gene has CDR1 KGHSH and CDR2 LQKENI. CDR3 sequence (DNA): TGTGCCAGCTCACCACCGTCCAGCCCCTACGAGCAGTACTTC. Its translation: CASSPPSSPYEQYF.

The V gene is TRBV11-1, the J gene TRBJ2-7; maybe TRBD1 (5 bases). Germline CDR1 SGHAT, CDR2 FQDESV (reference sequence). Trimming stripped 1 base from V and 2 bases from J, with 9 bases between. The CDR3 is made up of 14 amino acids. The CDR3 is CASSLGPGTYEQYF. The CDR3 DNA is TGTGCCAGCAGCTTAGGTCCAGGGACCTACGAGCAGTACTTC.

This sequence joins TRBV5-6 and TRBJ1-2; 7 nucleotides line up with TRBD1. The CDR3 extends over 16 amino acids. V lost 1 base and J lost 1; bases outside the gene matches: 7. Germline CDR1 reads SGHDT; CDR2 reads YYEEEE. Written as DNA, the CDR3 is TGTGCCAGCAGCTTGCCAGGGGGGAGGGTTAACTATGGCTACACCTTC. Protein sequence: CASSLPGGRVNYGYTF.

The chain links TRBV6-1 to TRBJ2-7, with D perhaps TRBD1 (7 bases). The CDR3 is 15 amino acids. From germline, CDR1 is MNHNS and CDR2 SASEGT. V was cut by 2 bases and J by 5 bases, with 16 bases left in between. In nucleotides, the CDR3 is TGTGCCAGCAGTGAATGGAGGGGGCTCAGCGACGAGCAGTACTTC. This translates into CASSEWRGLSDEQYF.

V is TRBV19 and J is TRBJ2-2, with TRBD2 matching over 9 bases. Germline V gene data show CDR1 as LNHDA and CDR2 as SQIVND (reference sequence). This CDR3 region has 16 residues. Germline trimming cut 3 bases from V and 1 base from J; bases unmatched to any gene: 3. CDR3 in DNA: TGTGCCAGTAGTATTAGCGGGGGCCGGAACACCGGGGAGCTGTTTTTT. This sequence encodes CASSISGGRNTGELFF.

V and J are TRBV11-2 and TRBJ1-2, with D possibly matching TRBD1 (6 bases). CDR1 is SGHAT and CDR2 is FQNNGV in the germline V gene. The CDR3 runs to 14 residues. V shed 4 bases and J shed 4 bases, with 13 bases lying between them. The chain's CDR3 is CASSYHRDPYGYTF. The CDR3 region has the DNA TGTGCCAGCAGCTATCACAGGGACCCCTATGGCTACACCTTC. Looking up the rest from reference TRBV11-2 and TRBJ1-2 gives the full variable domain: EAGVAQSPRYKIIEKRQSVAFWCNPISGHATLYWYQQILGQGPKLLIQFQNNGVVDDSQLPKDRFSAERLKGVDSTLKIQPAKLEDSAVYLCASSYHRDPYGYTFGSGTRLTVV.

The chain carries TRBV28 and TRBJ2-7; the D gene is possibly TRBD2 (6 bases). The germline CDR1 and CDR2 sequences are MDHEN and SYDVKM. The CDR3 extends over 14 amino acids. The CDR3 DNA reads as TGTGCGAGCGTGGGGGGTCCGCGGGTGCACGAGCAGTACTTC. This codes for CASVGGPRVHEQYF.

This clone has just a few counts. This sequence joins TRBV4-3 and TRBJ1-5; D remains ambiguous. This CDR3 spans 14 amino acids. Looked up from germline, CDR1 is LGHNA and CDR2 is YSLEER. The V and J ends lost 0 bases and 4 bases respectively, with 7 bases between them. For the CDR3, the DNA is TGCGCCAGCAGCCAAGATTTCAGAAATCAGCCCCAGCATTTT. Translation: CASSQDFRNQPQHF.

The chain uses TRBV7-2 and TRBJ1-1; the match to TRBD1 covers 8 bases. Trimming at V came to 5 bases and at J to 5 bases, leaving 7 bases not matched to a gene. Germline CDR1 and CDR2: SGHTA and FQGNSA. The CDR3 spans 14 residues. Here the CDR3 DNA reads TGTGCCAGCAGCCTACAGGGGGTGAGGACTGAAGCTTTCTTT. This codes for CASSLQGVRTEAFF.

This clone has only one observation. The chain carries TRBV27 and TRBJ1-4; 10 bases agree with TRBD1. This CDR3 is built from 14 residues. The J segment lost 5 bases and the V segment lost 6 bases, leaving 3 bases of the junction unmatched. Germline V gives CDR1 MNHEY, CDR2 SMNVEV (reference sequence). CDR3 bases: TGTGCCAGCAGCAGGGACAGGGGAAATGAAAAACTGTTTTTT. Its protein is CASSRDRGNEKLFF. The full variable domain, in which reference TRBV27 and TRBJ1-4 provide the parts outside the CDR3, is EAQVTQNPRYLITVTGKKLTVTCSQNMNHEYMSWYRQDPGLGLRQIYYSMNVEVTDKGDVPEGYKVSRKEKRNFPLILESPSPNQTSLYFCASSRDRGNEKLFFGSGTQLSVL.

This chain links TRBV7-3 with TRBJ2-2; tentative D call: TRBD2 (6 bases). Trimming cost V 0 bases and J 1 base, with 12 bases left between them. CDR1 is SGHTA and CDR2 is FQGTGA in the germline V gene. The CDR3 is 17 residues long. Here the CDR3 reads CASSLTGLAVNTGELFF. CDR3 DNA sequence: TGTGCCAGCAGCTTAACAGGGTTAGCGGTGAACACCGGGGAGCTGTTTTTT.

This rearrangement joins TRBV12-5 to TRBJ2-2; D is unclear. V lost 7 bases to trimming and J lost 0 bases, with 12 bases between them. The germline gives CDR1 LGHNT, CDR2 FRNRAP. The CDR3 is 15 amino acids. The CDR3 DNA reads TGTGCTAGTGCCAGCCCCACCGCGAACACCGGGGAGCTGTTTTTT. Protein: CASASPTANTGELFF.